A selection of T cell receptor beta chains follows, all from one sample in a study of naive and memory T cell subsets. TCRdb used MiXCR to reprocess the 5' RACE reads, holding one entry per CDR3 protein. The table records roughly 30,000 distinct CDR3 sequences, approximately 15% of them present only once. These receptors were taken from a female donor in good health. Both conserved end residues are part of each CDR3. D genes are given only for firm matches. Expanded clones are given a class, and other clones once, few, many or no size at all.

v_gene	abundance	d_gene	j_gene	CDR3aa	CDR3nt
TRBV5-1	NA	TRBD1	TRBJ2-5	CASSFGTGGPQETQYF	TGCGCCAGCAGCTTCGGGACAGGGGGCCCCCAAGAGACCCAGTACTTC
TRBV6-5	many	NA	TRBJ2-1	CASSYANSGNEQFF	TGTGCCAGCAGTTACGCCAATTCCGGCAATGAGCAGTTCTTC
TRBV6-1	many	TRBD1	TRBJ1-1	CASSPLPGTAQKRGTEAFF	TGTGCCAGCAGCCCCCTCCCGGGGACAGCCCAAAAGAGGGGCACTGAAGCTTTCTTT
TRBV18	NA	NA	TRBJ1-5	CASSQGDNQPQHF	TGTGCCAGCTCACAGGGCGACAATCAGCCCCAGCATTTT
TRBV27	few	NA	TRBJ2-3	CASSTRPGRQTFF	TGTGCCAGCAGTACGAGGCCGGGACGCCAGACTTTTTTT
TRBV29-1	many	NA	TRBJ2-5	CSVDARSGAKETQYF	TGCAGCGTTGATGCCCGGTCAGGGGCGAAAGAGACCCAGTACTTC
TRBV3-1	NA	NA	TRBJ2-1	CASSHRGDNEQFF	TGTGCCAGCAGCCACAGGGGGGACAATGAGCAGTTCTTC
TRBV12-3/TRBV12-4	NA	NA	TRBJ1-1	CASRTGALQVFF	TGTGCCAGCAGAACGGGGGCTTTACAAGTGTTCTTT
TRBV6-5	NA	NA	TRBJ1-4	CASRRDPGELFF	TGTGCCAGCAGGCGGGACCCTGGAGAACTGTTTTTT
TRBV20-1	few	NA	TRBJ2-1	CSARNSYNEQFF	TGCAGCGCCAGGAATTCCTACAATGAGCAGTTCTTC
TRBV20-1	many	TRBD2	TRBJ2-2	CSARASGGGANTGELFF	TGCAGTGCTAGAGCTAGCGGGGGAGGCGCGAACACCGGGGAGCTGTTTTTT
TRBV6-6	NA	NA	TRBJ1-5	CASRELRLNQPQHF	TGTGCCAGCAGGGAGCTCCGCTTAAATCAGCCCCAGCATTTT
TRBV6-5	many	NA	TRBJ1-2	CASSRNGQSNYGYTF	TGTGCCAGCAGCCGAAATGGACAGAGCAACTATGGCTACACCTTC
TRBV7-2	NA	NA	TRBJ2-7	CASSLMVPYEQYF	TGTGCCAGCAGCTTAATGGTCCCCTACGAGCAGTACTTC
TRBV5-1	NA	TRBD1	TRBJ2-7	CASSLGQGRTANGYEQYF	TGCGCCAGCAGCCTGGGACAGGGGCGAACGGCAAACGGCTACGAGCAGTACTTC
TRBV20-1	NA	NA	TRBJ1-1	CSVGRRGNTEAFF	TGCAGTGTGGGACGGAGAGGGAACACTGAAGCTTTCTTT
TRBV6-6	few	TRBD1	TRBJ1-1	CASSYEGQGSAAFF	TGTGCCAGCAGTTACGAGGGACAGGGGTCGGCAGCTTTCTTT
TRBV20-1	many	NA	TRBJ1-1	CSARDRRVVTEAFF	TGCAGTGCTAGAGATAGGAGGGTCGTCACTGAAGCTTTCTTT
TRBV20-1	few	TRBD1	TRBJ1-1	CSAKTGGGMNTEAFF	TGCAGTGCCAAGACAGGGGGCGGGATGAACACTGAAGCTTTCTTT
TRBV29-1	NA	NA	TRBJ1-1	CSVVADRAFF	TGCAGCGTTGTGGCAGACAGGGCTTTCTTT